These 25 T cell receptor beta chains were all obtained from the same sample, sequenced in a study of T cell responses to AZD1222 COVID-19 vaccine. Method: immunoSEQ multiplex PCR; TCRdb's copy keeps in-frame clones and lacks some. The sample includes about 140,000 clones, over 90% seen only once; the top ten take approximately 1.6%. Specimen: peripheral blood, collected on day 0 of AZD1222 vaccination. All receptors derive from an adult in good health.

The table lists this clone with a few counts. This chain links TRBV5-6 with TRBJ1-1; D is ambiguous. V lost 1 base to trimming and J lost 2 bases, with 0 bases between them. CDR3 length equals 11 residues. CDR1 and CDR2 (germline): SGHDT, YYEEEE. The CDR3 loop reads CASSLNTEAFF. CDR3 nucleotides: TGTGCCAGCAGCTTGAACACTGAAGCTTTCTTT.

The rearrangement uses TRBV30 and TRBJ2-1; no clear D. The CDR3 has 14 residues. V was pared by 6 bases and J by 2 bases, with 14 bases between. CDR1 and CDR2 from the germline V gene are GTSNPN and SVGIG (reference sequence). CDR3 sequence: CACRARPTYNEQFF. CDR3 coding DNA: TGTGCCTGTCGGGCGCGGCCGACCTACAATGAGCAGTTCTTC.

DNA for the CDR3: TGTGCCAGCAGCCAATTGACCGGGGCAAGGTCTAGGTCTGGAAACACCATATATTTT. Translation gives CASSQLTGARSRSGNTIYF. The rearrangement uses TRBV3-1 (or the pseudogene TRBV3-2) and TRBJ1-3, with D perhaps matching TRBD1 (5 bases). Germline loops: CDR1 LGHDT, CDR2 YNNKEL (reference sequence). V shed 2 bases and J shed 1 base, with 21 bases lying between them. This CDR3 has 19 residues.

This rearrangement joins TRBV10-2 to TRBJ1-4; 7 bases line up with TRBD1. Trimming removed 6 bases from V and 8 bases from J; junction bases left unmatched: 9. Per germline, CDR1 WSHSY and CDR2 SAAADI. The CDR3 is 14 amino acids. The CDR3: CASRKGTVQEKLFF. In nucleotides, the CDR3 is TGCGCCAGCAGAAAGGGGACAGTCCAGGAAAAACTGTTTTTT.

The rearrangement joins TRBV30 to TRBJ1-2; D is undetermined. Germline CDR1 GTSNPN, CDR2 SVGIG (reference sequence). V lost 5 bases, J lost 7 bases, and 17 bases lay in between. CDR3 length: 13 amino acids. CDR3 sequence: CAWGGGGVGGYTF. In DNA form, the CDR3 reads TGTGCCTGGGGAGGAGGCGGGGTGGGTGGCTACACCTTC.

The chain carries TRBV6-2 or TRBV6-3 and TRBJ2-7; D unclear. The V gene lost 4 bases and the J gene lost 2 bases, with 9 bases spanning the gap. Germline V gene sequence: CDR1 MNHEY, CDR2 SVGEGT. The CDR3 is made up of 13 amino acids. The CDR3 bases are TGTGCCAGCAGTTTCCAGGTAACCTACGAGCAGTACTTC. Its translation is CASSFQVTYEQYF.

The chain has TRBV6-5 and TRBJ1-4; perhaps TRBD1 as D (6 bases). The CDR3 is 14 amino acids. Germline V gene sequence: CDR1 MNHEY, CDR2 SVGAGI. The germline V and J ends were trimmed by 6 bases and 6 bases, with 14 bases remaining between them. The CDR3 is CASSPSGGHEKLFF. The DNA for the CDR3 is TGTGCCAGCAGCCCCTCTGGGGGCCATGAAAAACTGTTTTTT.

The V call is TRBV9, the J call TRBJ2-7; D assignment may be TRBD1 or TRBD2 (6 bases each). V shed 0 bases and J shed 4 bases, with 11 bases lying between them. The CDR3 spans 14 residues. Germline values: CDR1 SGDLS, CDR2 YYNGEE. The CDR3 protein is CASSVGGAQYEQYF. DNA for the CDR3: TGTGCCAGCAGCGTAGGGGGGGCTCAGTACGAGCAGTACTTC.

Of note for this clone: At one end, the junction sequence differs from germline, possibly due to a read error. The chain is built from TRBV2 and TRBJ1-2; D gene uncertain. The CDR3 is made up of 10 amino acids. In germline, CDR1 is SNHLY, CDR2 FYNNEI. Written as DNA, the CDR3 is TGTGCCAGCACCGAAGCTATATTCTTCTTC. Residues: CASTEAIFFF. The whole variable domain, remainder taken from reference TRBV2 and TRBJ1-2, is EPEVTQTPSHQVTQMGQEVILRCVPISNHLYFYWYRQILGQKVEFLVSFYNNEISEKSEIFDDQFSVERPDGSNFTLKIRSTKLEDSAMYFCASTEAIFFFGSGTRLTVV.

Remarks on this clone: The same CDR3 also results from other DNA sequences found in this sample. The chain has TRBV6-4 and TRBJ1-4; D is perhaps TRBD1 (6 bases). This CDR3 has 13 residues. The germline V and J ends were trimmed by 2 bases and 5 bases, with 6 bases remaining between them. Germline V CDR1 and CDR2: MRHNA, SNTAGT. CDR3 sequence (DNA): TGTGCCAGCAGTGACGGGACAAATGAAAAACTGTTTTTT. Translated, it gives CASSDGTNEKLFF.

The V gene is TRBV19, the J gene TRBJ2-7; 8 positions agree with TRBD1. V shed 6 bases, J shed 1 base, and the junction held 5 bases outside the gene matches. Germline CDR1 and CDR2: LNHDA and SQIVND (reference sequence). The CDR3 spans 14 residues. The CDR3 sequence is CASSLDRVSYEQYF. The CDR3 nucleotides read TGTGCCAGTAGCCTGGACAGGGTGTCCTACGAGCAGTACTTC.

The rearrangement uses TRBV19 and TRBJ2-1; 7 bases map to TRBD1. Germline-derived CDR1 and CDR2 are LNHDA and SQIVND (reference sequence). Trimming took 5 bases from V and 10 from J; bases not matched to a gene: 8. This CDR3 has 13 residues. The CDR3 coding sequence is TGTGCCAGTAGTTCGAGGGGGCCGGAAGAGCAGTTCTTC. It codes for CASSSRGPEEQFF.

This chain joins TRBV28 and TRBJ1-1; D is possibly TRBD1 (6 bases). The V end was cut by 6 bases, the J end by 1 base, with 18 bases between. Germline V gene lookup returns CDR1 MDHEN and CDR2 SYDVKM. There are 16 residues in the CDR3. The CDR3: CASSRGAILSNTEAFF. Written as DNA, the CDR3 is TGTGCCAGCAGCCGGGGGGCAATCCTTTCGAACACTGAAGCTTTCTTT.

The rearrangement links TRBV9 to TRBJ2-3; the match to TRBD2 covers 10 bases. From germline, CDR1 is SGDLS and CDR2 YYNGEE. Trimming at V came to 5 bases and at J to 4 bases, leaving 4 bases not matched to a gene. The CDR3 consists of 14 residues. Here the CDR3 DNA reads TGTGCCAGCAGGCCAAGCGGGGGGGCAGATACGCAGTATTTT. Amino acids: CASRPSGGADTQYF.

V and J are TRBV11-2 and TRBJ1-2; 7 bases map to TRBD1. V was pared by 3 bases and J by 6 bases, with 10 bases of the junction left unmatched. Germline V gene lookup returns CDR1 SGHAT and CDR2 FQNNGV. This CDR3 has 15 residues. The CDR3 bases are TGTGCCAGCAGCTTGTACTCAGGGGGGTTAAATGGCTACACCTTC. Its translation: CASSLYSGGLNGYTF.

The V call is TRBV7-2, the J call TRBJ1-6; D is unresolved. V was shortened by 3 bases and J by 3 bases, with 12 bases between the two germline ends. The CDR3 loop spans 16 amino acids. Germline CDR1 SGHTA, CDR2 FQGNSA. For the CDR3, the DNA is TGTGCCAGCAGCTTCAGGAAGGGCAGCTATAATTCACCCCTCCACTTT. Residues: CASSFRKGSYNSPLHF.

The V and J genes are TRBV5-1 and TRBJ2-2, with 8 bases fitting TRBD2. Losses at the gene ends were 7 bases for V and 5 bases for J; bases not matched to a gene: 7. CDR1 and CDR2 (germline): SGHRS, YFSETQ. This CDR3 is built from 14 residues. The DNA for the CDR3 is TGCGCCAGCCAAGCGGGAGAACGTACCGGGGAGCTGTTTTTT. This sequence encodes CASQAGERTGELFF.

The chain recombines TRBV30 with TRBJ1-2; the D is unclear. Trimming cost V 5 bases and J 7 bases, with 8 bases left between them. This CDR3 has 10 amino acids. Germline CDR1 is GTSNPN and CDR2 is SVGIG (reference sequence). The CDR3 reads CAWFVVGYTF. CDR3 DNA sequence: TGTGCCTGGTTTGTAGTTGGCTACACCTTC.

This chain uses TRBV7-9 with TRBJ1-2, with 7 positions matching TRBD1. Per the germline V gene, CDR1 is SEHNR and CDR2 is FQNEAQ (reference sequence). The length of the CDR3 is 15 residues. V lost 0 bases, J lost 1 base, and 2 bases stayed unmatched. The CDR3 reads CASSLAGTVNYGYTF. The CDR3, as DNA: TGTGCCAGCAGCTTAGCCGGGACAGTTAACTATGGCTACACCTTC.

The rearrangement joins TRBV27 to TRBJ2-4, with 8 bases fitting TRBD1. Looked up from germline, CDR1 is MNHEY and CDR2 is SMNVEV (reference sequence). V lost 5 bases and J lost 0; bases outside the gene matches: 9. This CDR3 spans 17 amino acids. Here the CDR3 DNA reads TGTGCCAGCAGTCCCCCTGACAGGGGCCTAGCCAAAAACATTCAGTACTTC. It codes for CASSPPDRGLAKNIQYF.

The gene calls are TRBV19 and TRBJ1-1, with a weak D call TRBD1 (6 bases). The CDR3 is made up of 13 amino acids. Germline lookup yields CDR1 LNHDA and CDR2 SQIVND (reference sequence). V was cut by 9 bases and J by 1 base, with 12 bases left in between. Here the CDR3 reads CASYREKNTEAFF. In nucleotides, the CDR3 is TGTGCCAGCTACAGGGAGAAGAACACTGAAGCTTTCTTT.

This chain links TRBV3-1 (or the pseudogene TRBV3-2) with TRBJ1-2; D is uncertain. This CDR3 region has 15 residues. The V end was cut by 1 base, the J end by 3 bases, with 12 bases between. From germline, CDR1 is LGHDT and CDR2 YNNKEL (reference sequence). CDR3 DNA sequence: TGTGCCAGCAGCCAAGGCCCGCGTCTGGACTATGGCTACACCTTC. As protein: CASSQGPRLDYGYTF.

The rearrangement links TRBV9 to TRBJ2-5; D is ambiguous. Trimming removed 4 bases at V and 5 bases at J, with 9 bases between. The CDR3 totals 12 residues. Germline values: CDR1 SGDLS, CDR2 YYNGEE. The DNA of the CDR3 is TGTGCCAGCAGCTCGACGCGGGAGACCCAGTACTTC. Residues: CASSSTRETQYF.

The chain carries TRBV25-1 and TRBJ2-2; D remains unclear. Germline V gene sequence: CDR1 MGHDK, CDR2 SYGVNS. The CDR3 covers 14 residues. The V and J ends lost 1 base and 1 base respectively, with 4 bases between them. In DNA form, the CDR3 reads TGTGCCAGCAGTGAATGGCTGAACACCGGGGAGCTGTTTTTT. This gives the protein CASSEWLNTGELFF. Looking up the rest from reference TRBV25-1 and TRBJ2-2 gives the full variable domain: EADIYQTPRYLVIGTGKKITLECSQTMGHDKMYWYQQDPGMELHLIHYSYGVNSTEKGDLSSESTVSRIRTEHFPLTLESARPSHTSQYLCASSEWLNTGELFFGEGSRLTVL.

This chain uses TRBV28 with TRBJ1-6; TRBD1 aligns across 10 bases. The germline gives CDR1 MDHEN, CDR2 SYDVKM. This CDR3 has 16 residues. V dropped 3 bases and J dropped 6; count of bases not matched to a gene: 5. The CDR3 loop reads CASSLAGTGANSPLHF. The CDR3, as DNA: TGTGCCAGCAGTTTGGCCGGGACAGGGGCTAATTCACCCCTCCACTTT.